Below, 8 T cell receptor beta chains from the same sample are listed, as sequenced in a study of CD8 T cells in ankylosing spondylitis. Study-level points and caveats: Ankylosing spondylitis blood seemed to carry a telltale TCR beta motif made of several highly homologous variants.

For these TCRs, the target antigens are not known. MiXCR was run by TCRdb on the 5' RACE reads, yielding one entry per CDR3 protein. The top ten hold under 7.5% of the sample, which has approximately 550,000 distinct CDR3 sequences, roughly 13% seen once. The sample was blood, either unsorted or a sorted T cell fraction (not recorded which). These receptors all come from a male donor with ankylosing spondylitis.

This clonotype occurred many times. The chain couples TRBV12-3 or TRBV12-4 to TRBJ2-1; 7 bases match TRBD2. J gave up 4 bases and V 6 bases, and 6 bases lay outside the gene matches. There are 14 residues in the CDR3. The CDR3, as DNA: TGTGCCAGCAGGATAAGCGGGACTTACAATGAGCAGTTCTTC. Its translation: CASRISGTYNEQFF.

This sequence joins TRBV20-1 and TRBJ2-3, with 11 nucleotides matching TRBD2. The V segment lost 7 bases and the J segment 2 bases; nucleotides outside the gene matches: 5. Germline CDR1 reads DFQATT; CDR2 reads SNEGSKA (reference sequence). The CDR3 has 14 amino acids. Here the CDR3 reads CSGRLAGITDTQYF. The CDR3 DNA follows: TGCAGTGGACGACTAGCGGGGATCACAGATACGCAGTATTTT.

The chain links TRBV2 to TRBJ1-6; no definite D call. The germline gives CDR1 SNHLY, CDR2 FYNNEI. The CDR3 consists of 14 residues. V was clipped by 7 bases and J by 6 bases, with 13 bases between them. CDR3 in amino acids: CASIAGSGNSPLHF. Here the CDR3 DNA reads TGTGCCAGCATCGCGGGGAGCGGTAATTCACCCCTCCACTTT.

In this sample, this clonotype turned up a few times. The rearrangement links TRBV27 to TRBJ2-7; TRBD1 or TRBD2 may be the D gene (5 bases each). Germline assignment: CDR1 MNHEY and CDR2 SMNVEV (reference sequence). V was cut by 0 bases and J by 4 bases, with 10 bases left in between. This CDR3 region has 14 residues. The CDR3 loop reads CASSLSGVWYEQYF. The CDR3 DNA reads TGTGCCAGCAGTTTATCGGGGGTTTGGTACGAGCAGTACTTC.

At least ten counts were recorded for this clonotype. The CDR3 spells CASSFASQAEGYTF. CDR3 DNA sequence: TGTGCCAGCAGCTTTGCTTCCCAGGCAGAAGGCTACACCTTC. The rearrangement links TRBV7-9 to TRBJ1-2; D call uncertain. The CDR3 spans 14 residues. V lost 3 bases to trimming and J lost 8 bases, with 16 bases between them. Germline lookup yields CDR1 SEHNR and CDR2 FQNEAQ (reference sequence).

The CDR3 region has the DNA TGCAGTGCTAGTGGGGCCAGGATGAATGAGCAGTTCTTC. Its protein product is CSASGARMNEQFF. This sequence joins TRBV20-1 and TRBJ2-1; D possibly corresponds to TRBD1 (5 bases). The V gene lost 3 bases and the J gene lost 7 bases, with 13 bases spanning the gap. CDR1 and CDR2 (germline): DFQATT, SNEGSKA (reference sequence). The CDR3 sequence is 13 residues long.

This clonotype was observed a handful of times. The chain employs TRBV27 and TRBJ2-2; TRBD2 matches 16 bases. Looked up from germline, CDR1 is MNHEY and CDR2 is SMNVEV (reference sequence). V was pared by 5 bases and J by 4 bases, with 4 bases of the junction left unmatched. This CDR3 spans 17 amino acids. This CDR3 reads CASSPGTSGRATGELFF. CDR3 nucleotides: TGTGCCAGCAGTCCCGGGACTAGCGGGAGGGCCACCGGGGAGCTGTTTTTT.

V usage is TRBV12-3 or TRBV12-4 and J usage is TRBJ2-1; D gene uncertain. Trimming pared 6 bases from V and 2 bases from J, leaving 17 bases between. The CDR3 has 16 residues. CDR3 DNA: TGTGCCAGCAGCCGAGAAAGAGATAGGCCCTACAATGAGCAGTTCTTC. This sequence encodes CASSRERDRPYNEQFF.